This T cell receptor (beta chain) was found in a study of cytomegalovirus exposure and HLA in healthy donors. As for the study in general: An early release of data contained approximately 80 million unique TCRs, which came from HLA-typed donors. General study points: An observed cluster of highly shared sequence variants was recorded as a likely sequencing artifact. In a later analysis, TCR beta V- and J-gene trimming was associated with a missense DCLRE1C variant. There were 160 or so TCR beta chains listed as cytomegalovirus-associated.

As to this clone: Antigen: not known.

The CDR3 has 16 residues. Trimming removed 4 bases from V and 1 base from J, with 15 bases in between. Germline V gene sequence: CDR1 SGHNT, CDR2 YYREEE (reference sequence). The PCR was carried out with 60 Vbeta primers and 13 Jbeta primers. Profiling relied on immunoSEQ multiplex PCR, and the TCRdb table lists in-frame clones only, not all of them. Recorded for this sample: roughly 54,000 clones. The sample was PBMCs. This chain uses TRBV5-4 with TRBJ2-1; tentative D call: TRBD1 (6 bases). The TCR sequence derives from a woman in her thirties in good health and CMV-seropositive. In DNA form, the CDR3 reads TGTGCCAGCAGCCCCTACAGGGAACGTTCCTACAATGAGCAGTTCTTC. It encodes CASSPYRERSYNEQFF.